This T cell receptor beta chain was observed in a study of early T cells in non-severe SARS-CoV-2 infection. This clonotype was seen at least ten times. V was shortened by 6 bases and J by 7 bases, with 10 bases between the two germline ends. Germline-derived CDR1 and CDR2 are SGHVS and FNYEAQ. The CDR3 has 12 residues. A single record per CDR3 protein comes from TCRdb applying MiXCR to the 5' RACE reads. The repertoire holds around 80,000 distinct CDR3 sequences, 8% to 13% seen once, with about 8.2% in the top ten. The rearrangement links TRBV7-6 to TRBJ2-1; D is undetermined. The source is an adult who was a healthcare worker with PCR-confirmed SARS-CoV-2 infection or an uninfected control (not recorded which). Sequences were derived from whole blood, sampled at baseline. DNA for the CDR3: TGTGCCAGCAGACCCCTGGGGAATGAGCAGTTCTTC. It encodes CASRPLGNEQFF.